These 31 T cell receptor beta chains were all obtained from the same sample, sequenced in a study of blood T cell repertoires in COVID-19. The repertoire was sequenced with immunoSEQ multiplex PCR; TCRdb's copy has only in-frame clones and lacks some. The sample contains 150,000 to 200,000 clones, more than 60% of which appear only once. Source material: peripheral blood. Receptor source: a man between 65 and 79 years old with acute or convalescent COVID-19.

V usage is TRBV19 and J usage is TRBJ2-5; D call uncertain. V was pared by 4 bases and J by 2 bases, with 8 bases between. This CDR3 is built from 13 residues. Germline CDR1 is LNHDA and CDR2 is SQIVND (reference sequence). CDR3 DNA: TGTGCCAGTAGTACTCAGGTTCAAGAGACCCAGTACTTC. Protein: CASSTQVQETQYF.

This clone showed up just a few times. The J gene is TRBJ2-2, the V gene TRBV6-2 or TRBV6-3; no definite D call. CDR1 and CDR2 (germline): MNHEY, SVGEGT. This CDR3 has 16 amino acids. V lost 6 bases, J lost 4 bases, and 18 bases lay in between. The CDR3 DNA is TGTGCCAGCAGCCCTATCATGGGCCTATTCACCGGGGAGCTGTTTTTT. Its translation is CASSPIMGLFTGELFF.

This clone was found once. CDR3 sequence (DNA): TGTGCCAGCAGCTTAGTACCAATGGGCTTGGGTTCGACAGGGTATGGCTACACCTTC. Protein sequence: CASSLVPMGLGSTGYGYTF. The chain couples TRBV7-2 to TRBJ1-2; TRBD1 agrees at 7 bases. The CDR3 has 19 residues. Germline-derived CDR1 and CDR2 are SGHTA and FQGNSA. Losses at the gene ends were 1 base for V and 5 bases for J; bases not matched to a gene: 19. The variable domain in full, completed from reference TRBV7-2 and TRBJ1-2, reads GAGVSQSPSNKVTEKGKDVELRCDPISGHTALYWYRQSLGQGLEFLIYFQGNSAPDKSGLPSDRFSAERTGGSVSTLTIQRTQQEDSAVYLCASSLVPMGLGSTGYGYTFGSGTRLTVV.

The V and J genes are TRBV3-1 (or the pseudogene TRBV3-2) and TRBJ2-3; 9 bases match TRBD2. With V trimmed by 10 bases and J by 1 base, 6 bases remained unmatched. The CDR3 consists of 14 residues. Germline V lookup: CDR1 LGHDT, CDR2 YNNKEL (reference sequence). The CDR3 here is CAIGAGGGTDTQYF. The CDR3 region has the DNA TGTGCCATAGGAGCGGGAGGAGGCACAGATACGCAGTATTTT.

The chain has TRBV6-5 and TRBJ1-1; D might be TRBD1 (6 bases). The CDR3 length is 12 residues. V was clipped by 6 bases and J by 9 bases, with 14 bases between them. From germline, CDR1 is MNHEY and CDR2 SVGAGI. This chain's CDR3 is CASSYIGQKAFF. In DNA, the CDR3 is TGTGCCAGCAGCTACATCGGACAGAAAGCTTTCTTT.

The J gene is TRBJ1-1, the V gene TRBV14, with 11 bases lining up with TRBD1. The CDR3 length is 15 residues. Germline CDR1 reads SGHDN; CDR2 reads FVKESK. With 3 bases clipped from V and 5 bases from J, the junction kept 5 bases outside the gene matches. CDR3 amino acids: CASSQWTGGLTEAFF. The CDR3 bases are TGTGCCAGCAGCCAGTGGACAGGGGGCTTAACTGAAGCTTTCTTT.

V gene TRBV11-1 combines with J gene TRBJ2-7, with 9 bases that match TRBD1. V lost 3 bases, J lost 4 bases, and 4 bases stayed unmatched. The CDR3 has 14 residues. Germline values: CDR1 SGHAT, CDR2 FQDESV (reference sequence). The CDR3 loop is CASSLTGGMYEQYF. The DNA of the CDR3 is TGTGCCAGCAGCTTGACAGGGGGTATGTACGAGCAGTACTTC.

The chain combines TRBV11-2 with TRBJ1-6, with TRBD1 matching over 9 bases. The CDR3 is made up of 16 amino acids. Germline assignment: CDR1 SGHAT and CDR2 FQNNGV. Losses at the gene ends were 1 base for V and 7 bases for J; bases not matched to a gene: 5. The CDR3 DNA sequence: TGTGCCAGCAGCTTAGGGGGACAGGGCTGGAATTCACCCCTCCACTTT. Translated: CASSLGGQGWNSPLHF.

This clone was picked up a small number of times. The chain carries TRBV10-1 and TRBJ2-2, with D possibly being TRBD1 (5 bases). V lost 5 bases to trimming and J lost 5 bases, with 9 bases between them. CDR1 is WNHNN, CDR2 SYGVQD, per germline (reference sequence). The CDR3 is 13 residues long. The CDR3 DNA reads as TGCGCCAGCAGTCAGGGTTGGACCGGGGAGCTGTTTTTT. It specifies CASSQGWTGELFF.

V and J are TRBV7-9 and TRBJ2-2; tentative D call: TRBD1 (6 bases). The V and J ends lost 10 bases and 1 base respectively, with 10 bases between them. The CDR3 runs to 13 residues. The germline V gene encodes CDR1 SEHNR and CDR2 FQNEAQ (reference sequence). Here the CDR3 DNA reads TGTGCCATCTCAGGGGAGAACACCGGGGAGCTGTTTTTT. It yields the protein CAISGENTGELFF.

The rearrangement links TRBV25-1 to TRBJ1-2; D might be TRBD1 (5 bases). The CDR3 extends over 13 amino acids. The V end lost 3 bases, the J end lost 6 bases, and 11 bases lay between the germline ends. From germline, CDR1 is MGHDK and CDR2 SYGVNS. For the CDR3, the DNA is TGTGCCAGCAGTGAGCAGGGTAGCCATGGCTACACCTTC. Translated: CASSEQGSHGYTF.

The table lists this clone with a count of one. The CDR3, as DNA: TGTGCCAGCAGAGACACCCCCAACCAAGAGACCCAGTACTTC. It encodes CASRDTPNQETQYF. This sequence joins TRBV5-4 and TRBJ2-5; D gene ambiguous. Trimming took 5 bases from V and 0 from J, leaving 11 bases between them. CDR1 is SGHNT, CDR2 YYREEE, per germline (reference sequence). This CDR3 is built from 14 residues.

J is TRBJ1-6 and V is TRBV6-5; the match to TRBD1 covers 7 bases. The V segment lost 4 bases and the J segment 7 bases; nucleotides outside the gene matches: 7. The V gene's germline CDR1 is MNHEY and CDR2 SVGAGI. This CDR3 is built from 15 residues. CDR3 sequence reads: CASSSPKGANSPLHF. In DNA form, the CDR3 reads TGTGCCAGCAGTTCCCCGAAGGGGGCGAATTCACCCCTCCACTTT.

The chain couples TRBV3-1 (or the pseudogene TRBV3-2) to TRBJ1-2, with 7 bases lining up with TRBD1. The CDR3 has 16 amino acids. V shed 5 bases and J 1 base; nucleotides not matched to a gene: 10. The germline V gene has CDR1 LGHDT and CDR2 YNNKEL (reference sequence). The CDR3 region is CASSSTYRGYNYGYTF. The CDR3 nucleotides read TGTGCCAGCAGCAGTACCTACAGGGGCTATAACTATGGCTACACCTTC.

This chain joins TRBV6-6 and TRBJ1-3, with TRBD1 identical over 8 bases. CDR1 is MNHNY, CDR2 SVGAGI, per germline (reference sequence). The ends lost 5 bases at V and 4 bases at J; junction bases unmatched: 4. The CDR3 is made up of 14 amino acids. DNA of the CDR3: TGTGCCAGCAGTCAGACAGGGGCCGGAAACACCATATATTTT. This sequence encodes CASSQTGAGNTIYF.

The chain has TRBV7-6 and TRBJ1-4, with unresolved D. CDR1 and CDR2 (germline): SGHVS, FNYEAQ. The CDR3 sequence is 15 residues long. Trimming took 4 bases from V and 5 from J, leaving 14 bases between them. The CDR3 DNA reads TGTGCCAGCAGCTCCCAGCGGACGGACAATGAAAAACTGTTTTTT. Its protein product is CASSSQRTDNEKLFF.

In this sample, this clone turned up a few times. V gene TRBV27 combines with J gene TRBJ1-1; no clear D gene. Germline lookup yields CDR1 MNHEY and CDR2 SMNVEV (reference sequence). The CDR3 runs 14 residues. V gave up 2 bases and J gave up 1 base, with 8 bases separating them. The CDR3, as DNA: TGTGCCAGCAGTTTACGTGAGGCGAACACTGAAGCTTTCTTT. Its protein is CASSLREANTEAFF.

The gene calls are TRBV29-1 and TRBJ2-7; no clear D gene. V was pared by 7 bases and J by 1 base, with 14 bases between. CDR1 and CDR2 (germline): SQVTM, ANQGSEA. This CDR3 spans 13 amino acids. The CDR3 DNA is TGCAGCGCCGGGTGGTCTGGATCCTACGAGCAGTACTTC. Residues: CSAGWSGSYEQYF.

The chain joins TRBV5-1 to TRBJ1-1, with D maybe TRBD1 (6 bases). CDR3 length: 14 residues. The V and J ends lost 1 base and 0 bases respectively, with 7 bases between them. From germline, CDR1 is SGHRS and CDR2 YFSETQ. For the CDR3, the DNA is TGCGCCAGCAGCTTGTCAGGGGTGAACACTGAAGCTTTCTTT. Its translation: CASSLSGVNTEAFF.

The chain carries TRBV7-9 and TRBJ2-1; 10 nucleotides match TRBD2. CDR1 and CDR2 (germline): SEHNR, FQNEAQ (reference sequence). The CDR3 extends over 13 amino acids. After removal of 1 base from V and 13 bases from J, the junction contained 4 bases not matched to a gene. The DNA of the CDR3 is TGTGCCAGCAGCTTAGTGGAGCGGGAGGGACAGTTCTTC. Its translation is CASSLVEREGQFF.

This clone was seen a few times. The chain uses TRBV5-6 and TRBJ1-2; maybe TRBD1 (6 bases). V lost 0 bases and J 4 bases, leaving 7 bases between the germline ends. The CDR3 is 13 residues long. Germline CDR1 reads SGHDT; CDR2 reads YYEEEE. This CDR3 is CASSLDRAYGYTF. The CDR3 coding sequence is TGTGCCAGCAGCTTGGACAGGGCCTATGGCTACACCTTC.

V and J are TRBV15 and TRBJ1-4; D uncertain. The CDR3 covers 16 residues. CDR1 is LNHNV, CDR2 YYDKDF, per germline (reference sequence). Trimming took off 0 bases at V and 0 bases at J, with 8 bases between the two ends. CDR3 in amino acids: CATSRDRVATNEKLFF. The CDR3 nucleotides read TGTGCCACCAGCAGAGATCGGGTGGCAACTAATGAAAAACTGTTTTTT.

The J gene is TRBJ2-7, the V gene TRBV5-4; 8 nucleotides line up with TRBD2. Unmatched junction bases numbered 5, after V lost 0 bases and J lost 3 bases. The germline V gene encodes CDR1 SGHNT and CDR2 YYREEE (reference sequence). This CDR3 is built from 15 residues. The DNA for the CDR3 is TGTGCCAGCAGCTTGGGAGCGGGAGTAGGCTACGAGCAGTACTTC. It is translated as CASSLGAGVGYEQYF.

The V and J genes are TRBV4-1 and TRBJ2-3; D remains unclear. CDR1 MGHRA and CDR2 YSYEKL come from the germline V gene. The CDR3 runs 17 residues. Trimming removed 0 bases at V and 3 bases at J, with 16 bases between. CDR3 loop: CASSQDLASTGTDTQYF. The CDR3 DNA reads TGCGCCAGCAGCCAAGATCTGGCTTCAACCGGGACAGATACGCAGTATTTT.

CDR3 region: CASSPQRESTDTQYF. The CDR3 nucleotides read TGTGCCAGCTCACCACAGCGGGAGAGCACAGATACGCAGTATTTT. The V gene is TRBV18, the J gene TRBJ2-3; 8 nucleotides align to TRBD2. The CDR3 covers 15 residues. V lost 1 base, J lost 0 bases, and 0 bases stayed unmatched. CDR1 is KGHSH, CDR2 LQKENI, per germline.

The chain has TRBV7-9 and TRBJ1-1; the match to TRBD1 covers 7 bases. The V segment lost 3 bases and the J segment 5 bases; nucleotides outside the gene matches: 9. The CDR3 runs to 15 residues. The germline V gene encodes CDR1 SEHNR and CDR2 FQNEAQ (reference sequence). CDR3: CASSFGKGAMTEAFF. CDR3 sequence (DNA): TGTGCCAGCAGCTTTGGGAAGGGGGCGATGACTGAAGCTTTCTTT.

J is TRBJ2-1 and V is TRBV11-3, with 10 bases that match TRBD1. The CDR3 runs to 15 residues. J was trimmed by 2 bases and V by 5 bases; bases with no gene match: 3. Germline V CDR1 and CDR2: SGHNT, YENEEA. The CDR3 loop reads CASSQGQGAYNEQFF. CDR3 nucleotides: TGTGCCAGCAGCCAAGGACAGGGGGCCTACAATGAGCAGTTCTTC. Variable domain in full (rest from reference TRBV11-3 and TRBJ2-1): EAGVVQSPRYKIIEKKQPVAFWCNPISGHNTLYWYLQNLGQGPELLIRYENEEAVDDSQLPKDRFSAERLKGVDSTLKIQPAELGDSAVYLCASSQGQGAYNEQFFGPGTRLTVL.

The table lists this clone with a few counts. The chain has TRBV4-1 and TRBJ2-5, with no clear D. Trimming shortened V by 0 bases and J by 7 bases, and 12 bases separated the two germline ends. The CDR3 extends over 14 amino acids. The V gene's germline CDR1 is MGHRA and CDR2 YSYEKL. The CDR3 nucleotides are TGCGCCAGCAGCCAAGAGGCAACAGTGGGGACCCAGTACTTC. Translation gives CASSQEATVGTQYF.

The rearrangement joins TRBV19 to TRBJ1-5; D is undetermined. The V end lost 5 bases, the J end lost 4 bases, and 9 bases lay between the germline ends. Germline CDR1 and CDR2: LNHDA and SQIVND (reference sequence). This CDR3 region has 13 residues. The CDR3 loop reads CASSGQLNQPQHF. In DNA form, the CDR3 reads TGTGCCAGTAGTGGGCAGTTAAATCAGCCCCAGCATTTT. The full variable domain, in which reference TRBV19 and TRBJ1-5 provide the parts outside the CDR3, is DGGITQSPKYLFRKEGQNVTLSCEQNLNHDAMYWYRQDPGQGLRLIYYSQIVNDFQKGDIAEGYSVSREKKESFPLTVTSAQKNPTAFYLCASSGQLNQPQHFGDGTRLSIL.

J is TRBJ2-6 and V is TRBV2; D ambiguous. Germline V gene sequence: CDR1 SNHLY, CDR2 FYNNEI. V dropped 5 bases and J dropped 0 bases, with 8 bases sitting between them. CDR3 length: 15 amino acids. Here the CDR3 reads CASSSLSSGANVLTF. As DNA, the CDR3 is TGTGCCAGCAGTTCTCTTTCCTCTGGGGCCAACGTCCTGACTTTC.

The rearrangement uses TRBV6-5 and TRBJ1-5, with D tentatively TRBD1 (5 bases). The germline V gene encodes CDR1 MNHEY and CDR2 SVGAGI. V shed 4 bases and J shed 0 bases, with 13 bases lying between them. The CDR3 runs 16 residues. In DNA form, the CDR3 reads TGTGCCAGCAGTTCCCCGACAGCGAATAGCAATCAGCCCCAGCATTTT. Protein product: CASSSPTANSNQPQHF.